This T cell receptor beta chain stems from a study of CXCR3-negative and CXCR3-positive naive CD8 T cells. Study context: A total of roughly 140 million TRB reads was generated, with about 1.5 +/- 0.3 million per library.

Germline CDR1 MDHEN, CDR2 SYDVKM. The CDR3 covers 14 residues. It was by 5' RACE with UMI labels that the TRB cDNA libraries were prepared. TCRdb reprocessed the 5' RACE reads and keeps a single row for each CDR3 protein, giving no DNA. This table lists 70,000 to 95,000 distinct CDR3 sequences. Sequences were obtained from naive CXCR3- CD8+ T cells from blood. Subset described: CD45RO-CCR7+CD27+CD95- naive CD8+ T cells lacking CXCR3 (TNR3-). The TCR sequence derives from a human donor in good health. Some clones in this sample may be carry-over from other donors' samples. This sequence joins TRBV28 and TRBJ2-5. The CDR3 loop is CASSLLRFGETQYF.